A single sample gave rise to the 26 T cell receptor beta chains below, sequenced in a study of beta chain features in type 1 diabetes (dated 2018 in TCRdb). The library was obtained by the immunoSEQ multiplex PCR assay. The entire amount of isolated RNA was reverse transcribed using the High Capacity cDNA Reverse Transcription Kit, so the sequenced TCRB transcripts were expressed ones. Drawn from immuneACCESS, this table holds only the in-frame rearrangements with V and J called that TCRdb kept. Clones are partly lost; checked studies trace under half to an unresolved V gene and leave the rest unexplained. This sample comprises around 340,000 clones, 7.5% to 9% of them detected only once. The ten largest make up around 0.44% of the sample. The sample was central memory CD4+ T cells from blood. Receptors originate from a woman aged 18-30 years in good health.

The CDR3 coding sequence is TGTGCCAGCAGCGTTCTAGCGGGAGATGGCGGGGAGCTGTTTTTT. Its protein is CASSVLAGDGGELFF. The chain recombines TRBV9 with TRBJ2-2; the match to TRBD2 covers 10 bases. Germline values: CDR1 SGDLS, CDR2 YYNGEE. The CDR3 has 15 residues. V gave up 2 bases and J gave up 7 bases; unmatched junction bases: 5.

This clone was counted ten times or more. V and J are TRBV28 and TRBJ2-1; D tentatively fits TRBD1 or TRBD2 (5 bases each). Germline V gene sequence: CDR1 MDHEN, CDR2 SYDVKM. The V end was cut by 2 bases, the J end by 8 bases, with 16 bases between. This CDR3 is 15 amino acids long. CDR3 residues: CASSLNGGRGYEQFF. The CDR3 coding sequence is TGTGCCAGCAGTTTAAATGGGGGACGAGGGTATGAGCAGTTCTTC.

In its sample, this clone was seen a few times. J is TRBJ1-1 and V is TRBV7-3, with D hard to call. This CDR3 comprises 15 residues. CDR1 and CDR2 from the germline V gene are SGHTA and FQGTGA. V was pared by 5 bases and J by 2 bases, with 15 bases between. As DNA, the CDR3 is TGTGCCAGCAGCCCTGAAGCGGAACCAAACACTGAAGCTTTCTTT. This codes for CASSPEAEPNTEAFF.

The V call is TRBV28, the J call TRBJ2-5; 9 nucleotides match TRBD2. Germline values: CDR1 MDHEN, CDR2 SYDVKM. The CDR3 contains 17 residues. The V and J ends lost 1 base and 4 bases, in that order; junction bases with no gene match: 10. The DNA of the CDR3 is TGTGCCAGCAGTTTATATGCTAGCGGGACGGATTTAGAGACCCAGTACTTC. This gives the protein CASSLYASGTDLETQYF. The variable domain in full, with the rest retrieved from reference TRBV28 and TRBJ2-5, is DVKVTQSSRYLVKRTGEKVFLECVQDMDHENMFWYRQDPGLGLRLIYFSYDVKMKEKGDIPEGYSVSREKKERFSLILESASTNQTSMYLCASSLYASGTDLETQYFGPGTRLLVL.

The rearrangement uses TRBV27 and TRBJ2-7; 7 positions agree with TRBD1. CDR3 length equals 15 residues. The ends lost 2 bases at V and 1 base at J; junction bases unmatched: 5. Germline V gene data show CDR1 as MNHEY and CDR2 as SMNVEV (reference sequence). CDR3 sequence reads: CASSLRTGISYEQYF. CDR3 nucleotide sequence: TGTGCCAGCAGTTTAAGGACAGGTATTTCCTACGAGCAGTACTTC.

This clone was counted only a few times. The rearrangement uses TRBV7-3 and TRBJ2-3, with D possibly called TRBD1 or TRBD2 (5 bases each). This CDR3 spans 13 amino acids. Germline V gene lookup returns CDR1 SGHTA and CDR2 FQGTGA. The V gene lost 2 bases and the J gene lost 9 bases, with 12 bases spanning the gap. CDR3 loop: CASSLGVRETQYF. CDR3 DNA sequence: TGTGCCAGCAGCTTAGGTGTCAGGGAGACGCAGTATTTT.

This clone was counted at least ten times. The V call is TRBV7-9, the J call TRBJ1-5; D is unclear. This CDR3 contains 12 residues. Trimming cost V 1 base and J 3 bases, with 1 base left between them. Per germline, CDR1 SEHNR and CDR2 FQNEAQ (reference sequence). The CDR3 DNA follows: TGTGCCAGCAGCTTAGACAATCAGCCCCAGCATTTT. Its translation: CASSLDNQPQHF.

This clone was counted between two and nine times. This sequence joins TRBV18 and TRBJ1-1, with 9 bases fitting TRBD1. Per the germline V gene, CDR1 is KGHSH and CDR2 is LQKENI. The V segment lost 3 bases and the J segment 1 base; nucleotides outside the gene matches: 3. The CDR3 is made up of 15 amino acids. The CDR3: CASSPRTGENTEAFF. The CDR3 nucleotides are TGTGCCAGCTCACCCCGGACAGGGGAGAACACTGAAGCTTTCTTT.

The rearrangement links TRBV18 to TRBJ1-1, with D unresolved. The CDR3 is 13 amino acids. The ends were cut back, 5 bases at V and 0 bases at J, with 7 bases in the middle. CDR1 and CDR2 (germline): KGHSH, LQKENI. Here the CDR3 reads CASSTDMNTEAFF. CDR3 nucleotide sequence: TGTGCCAGCTCAACTGACATGAACACTGAAGCTTTCTTT. Full variable domain (outside the CDR3, taken from reference TRBV18 and TRBJ1-1): NAGVMQNPRHLVRRRGQEARLRCSPMKGHSHVYWYRQLPEEGLKFMVYLQKENIIDESGMPKERFSAEFPKEGPSILRIQQVVRGDSAAYFCASSTDMNTEAFFGQGTRLTVV.

This rearrangement joins TRBV2 to TRBJ2-1; tentative D call: TRBD2 (6 bases). The ends were cut back, 7 bases at V and 4 bases at J, with 11 bases in the middle. Germline CDR1 is SNHLY and CDR2 is FYNNEI. The CDR3 is 13 residues long. The CDR3 loop reads CASTGEVYNEQFF. CDR3 nucleotides: TGTGCCAGCACGGGGGAAGTGTACAATGAGCAGTTCTTC.

This chain joins TRBV7-2 and TRBJ2-3; 10 positions agree with TRBD2. Trimming took 3 bases from V and 6 from J; bases not matched to a gene: 9. The CDR3 runs 16 residues. Germline lookup yields CDR1 SGHTA and CDR2 FQGNSA. The CDR3 here is CASSLGSGRPRDTQYF. The DNA of the CDR3 is TGTGCCAGCAGCTTGGGTAGCGGGAGGCCCCGGGATACGCAGTATTTT.

This chain links TRBV7-9 with TRBJ2-2; no clear D. Trimming left V 4 bases short and J 5 bases short, with 8 bases between. The CDR3 consists of 13 residues. Germline V gives CDR1 SEHNR, CDR2 FQNEAQ (reference sequence). This CDR3 is CASSSRATGELFF. The CDR3 region has the DNA TGTGCCAGCAGCTCCAGAGCAACCGGGGAGCTGTTTTTT.

As for this clone: One end of the junction does not line up with germline, which may come from a read error. Other DNA sequences in the sample encode the same CDR3. V and J are TRBV6-5 and TRBJ2-7; TRBD1 matches at 7 bases. The CDR3 has 15 amino acids. CDR1 and CDR2 (germline): MNHEY, SVGAGI. CDR3 sequence reads: CASSYSRTGELEQYF. The CDR3 DNA reads as TGCGCCAGCAGTTACTCGAGAACAGGGGAGCTCGAGCAGTACTTC.

This clone was seen only a few times. The chain has TRBV19 and TRBJ1-5; 10 bases fit TRBD1. V was clipped by 8 bases and J by 7 bases; unmatched bases: 2. CDR3 length: 12 amino acids. In germline, CDR1 is LNHDA, CDR2 SQIVND (reference sequence). The CDR3 reads CASRDRGQPQHF. The CDR3 DNA is TGTGCCAGTCGGGACAGGGGCCAGCCCCAGCATTTT.

This clone was observed a few times. The chain couples TRBV11-2 to TRBJ2-7; 7 bases line up with TRBD1. Unmatched junction bases numbered 7, after V lost 5 bases and J lost 0 bases. Germline lookup yields CDR1 SGHAT and CDR2 FQNNGV. There are 15 residues in the CDR3. CDR3 sequence: CASSEGQSYSYEQYF. CDR3 nucleotides: TGTGCCAGCAGCGAGGGACAGAGTTACTCCTACGAGCAGTACTTC.

This clone has more than one count but fewer than ten. The chain couples TRBV18 to TRBJ2-7, with 10 bases identical to TRBD2. CDR1 is KGHSH and CDR2 is LQKENI in the germline V gene. The CDR3 sequence is 17 residues long. Unmatched junction bases numbered 10, after V lost 3 bases and J lost 2 bases. The CDR3 DNA reads as TGTGCCAGCTCACCCCTGCGTTTGCTAGCGGGAGCCTACGAGCAGTACTTC. Translation gives CASSPLRLLAGAYEQYF.

The chain carries TRBV28 and TRBJ1-1; D gene uncertain. The CDR3 totals 12 residues. V shed 2 bases and J shed 6 bases, with 7 bases lying between them. CDR1 is MDHEN and CDR2 is SYDVKM in the germline V gene. The CDR3 sequence is CASSLIGSEAFF. For the CDR3, the DNA is TGTGCCAGCAGTTTAATAGGCTCTGAAGCTTTCTTT.

The V call is TRBV10-2, the J call TRBJ1-2; TRBD1 matches 9 bases. V was clipped by 11 bases and J by 8 bases; unmatched bases: 12. The CDR3 covers 13 residues. Germline V lookup: CDR1 WSHSY, CDR2 SAAADI. This CDR3 is CASSEQGARGYTF. CDR3 sequence (DNA): TGCGCCTCAAGCGAACAGGGGGCGCGGGGCTACACCTTC.

J is TRBJ2-5 and V is TRBV25-1; 11 bases match TRBD2. This CDR3 comprises 15 residues. Germline V gives CDR1 MGHDK, CDR2 SYGVNS. Germline trimming cut 5 bases from V and 5 bases from J; bases unmatched to any gene: 7. The CDR3: CASSYSGRAGETQYF. The CDR3 DNA reads as TGTGCCAGCAGTTATAGCGGGAGGGCCGGGGAGACCCAGTACTTC.

The chain combines TRBV4-3 with TRBJ2-1; no definite D call. Germline CDR1 is LGHNA and CDR2 is YSLEER. CDR3 size: 13 residues. Trimming shortened V by 6 bases and J by 8 bases, and 14 bases separated the two germline ends. CDR3 DNA: TGCGCCAGCAGTCGGACCCGATTCTATGAGCAGTTCTTC. Translation: CASSRTRFYEQFF.

This clone showed up just a few times. The chain links TRBV7-2 to TRBJ2-1; TRBD2 agrees at 12 bases. Germline trimming cut 5 bases from V and 7 bases from J; bases unmatched to any gene: 6. This CDR3 comprises 15 residues. Germline V gene data show CDR1 as SGHTA and CDR2 as FQGNSA. The CDR3 region has the DNA TGTGCCAGCAGCCCAACTAGCGGGAGGAAGAATGAGCAGTTCTTC. Its translation is CASSPTSGRKNEQFF. Full variable domain (outside the CDR3, taken from reference TRBV7-2 and TRBJ2-1): GAGVSQSPSNKVTEKGKDVELRCDPISGHTALYWYRQSLGQGLEFLIYFQGNSAPDKSGLPSDRFSAERTGGSVSTLTIQRTQQEDSAVYLCASSPTSGRKNEQFFGPGTRLTVL.

This clone turned up a few times. This same CDR3 is encoded by further DNA sequences in the sample. V and J are TRBV9 and TRBJ2-2, with D perhaps TRBD2 (6 bases). Germline CDR1 reads SGDLS; CDR2 reads YYNGEE. The CDR3 extends over 16 amino acids. Deletions cut 0 bases from V and 2 bases from J, with 11 bases between. This CDR3 is CASSVAGLLNTGELFF. The CDR3 DNA reads TGTGCCAGCAGCGTAGCGGGACTCCTAAACACCGGGGAGCTGTTTTTT. Drawing the rest from reference TRBV9 and TRBJ2-2, the complete variable domain is DSGVTQTPKHLITATGQRVTLRCSPRSGDLSVYWYQQSLDQGLQFLIQYYNGEERAKGNILERFSAQQFPDLHSELNLSSLELGDSALYFCASSVAGLLNTGELFFGEGSRLTVL.

This chain connects TRBV20-1 to TRBJ2-5; no firm D call. CDR1 and CDR2 from the germline V gene are DFQATT and SNEGSKA (reference sequence). This CDR3 has 11 residues. V lost 3 bases, J lost 4 bases, and 6 bases lay in between. CDR3 in amino acids: CSASRVETQYF. In DNA, the CDR3 is TGCAGTGCTAGCCGGGTAGAGACCCAGTACTTC.

V is TRBV4-3 and J is TRBJ1-2, with TRBD1 matching 8 bases. The germline V gene encodes CDR1 LGHNA and CDR2 YSLEER. The CDR3 loop spans 16 amino acids. V shed 0 bases, J shed 2 bases, and the junction held 5 bases outside the gene matches. CDR3 sequence reads: CASSQEVQGANYGYTF. The CDR3 bases are TGCGCCAGCAGCCAAGAAGTGCAGGGGGCAAACTATGGCTACACCTTC.

The sample holds a few counts of this clone. The chain is built from TRBV18 and TRBJ2-2; D call uncertain. V lost 0 bases and J lost 3, with 11 bases in between. This CDR3 is built from 16 residues. Germline assignment: CDR1 KGHSH and CDR2 LQKENI. The CDR3 nucleotides are TGTGCCAGCTCACCACCCTACGGAAGAGACACCGGGGAGCTGTTTTTT. Protein product: CASSPPYGRDTGELFF.

This clone appeared many times. Other DNA sequences in this sample translate to the same CDR3. The V gene is TRBV2, the J gene TRBJ2-5, with 7 bases aligning to TRBD1. Per germline, CDR1 SNHLY and CDR2 FYNNEI. The V gene end was trimmed by 6 bases and the J gene end by 2 bases; junction bases not matched to a gene: 3. The CDR3 covers 13 residues. The CDR3 loop reads CASRGQLQETQYF. The CDR3 DNA follows: TGTGCCAGCAGGGGACAGCTACAAGAGACCCAGTACTTC.